The 28 T cell receptor beta chains below all came from one sample that was sequenced in a study of Graves' ophthalmopathy and Graves' hyperthyroidism. TCR beta CDR3 amplification used RNA transcripts. HTBI primers served in a first-round RT-PCR, which a second-round multiplex PCR followed. Using its own MiXCR run on the multiplex PCR reads, TCRdb lists one record per CDR3 protein. The repertoire holds roughly 500,000 distinct CDR3 sequences, approximately 15% seen once, with around 9.8% in the top ten. Sequences were obtained from blood. The receptors come from a woman aged 25 to 45 with Graves' ophthalmopathy.

This clonotype was counted ten times or more. V gene TRBV12-3 or TRBV12-4 combines with J gene TRBJ1-1; D might be TRBD1 (5 bases). V dropped 8 bases and J dropped 11 bases, with 15 bases sitting between them. The CDR3 is 11 residues long. Here the CDR3 reads CASGAGSRAFF. DNA of the CDR3: TGTGCCAGCGGGGCCGGGTCCCGCGCTTTCTTT.

This clonotype was counted between two and nine times. At one end, the junction sequence differs from germline, possibly due to a read error. This chain connects TRBV15 to TRBJ2-4; 11 bases are a match to TRBD2. The CDR3 length is 14 residues. Per the germline V gene, CDR1 is LNHNV and CDR2 is YYDKDF (reference sequence). CDR3 amino acids: CATSGTSGWDIKYF. The CDR3 DNA sequence: TGTGCCACTTCCGGGACTAGCGGTTGGGACATTAAGTACTTC.

On this clonotype itself: A much bigger clone sits one base away, suggesting this may be a read error. V usage is TRBV28 and J usage is TRBJ2-5, with 9 bases lining up with TRBD2. This CDR3 region has 20 residues. Germline assignment: CDR1 MDHEN and CDR2 SYDVKM. V was pared by 1 base and J by 4 bases, with 19 bases of the junction left unmatched. CDR3 loop: CASSLLGWAGGRALRETQYF. The CDR3, as DNA: TGTGCCAGCAGTTTATTGGGGTGGGCTGGCGGGAGGGCCTTAAGAGAGACCCAGTACTTC.

This clonotype was seen only a few times. At one boundary the junction diverges from the germline segment, which might be a read error. The gene calls are TRBV6-1 and TRBJ1-2; a possible D gene is TRBD1 (6 bases). The CDR3 is 14 residues long. Germline V gene data show CDR1 as MNHNS and CDR2 as SASEGT. The CDR3 reads CACSPGTLRYGYTF. DNA of the CDR3: TGTGCCTGCAGCCCCGGGACATTAAGATATGGCTACACCTTC.

Ten or more counts support this clonotype. V gene TRBV19 combines with J gene TRBJ1-1, with a possible D match to TRBD1 (6 bases). V was shortened by 5 bases and J by 5 bases, with 15 bases between the two germline ends. The CDR3 length is 14 residues. CDR1 LNHDA and CDR2 SQIVND come from the germline V gene (reference sequence). In DNA, the CDR3 is TGTGCCAGTAGTCCAGGGGTGTTAGTTACTGAAGCTTTCTTT. Translation gives CASSPGVLVTEAFF.

On this clonotype: The junction differs from germline at one of its ends, possibly a read error. The chain joins TRBV5-1 to TRBJ2-4; maybe TRBD2 (5 bases). This CDR3 has 12 amino acids. Germline V gene lookup returns CDR1 SGHRS and CDR2 YFSETQ. CDR3 in DNA: TGCGCCAGCAGCTTGGAGGGAGACATTAAGTACTTC. Residues: CASSLEGDIKYF. Based on the CDR3 plus reference TRBV5-1 and TRBJ2-4, the full variable domain is KAGVTQTPRYLIKTRGQQVTLSCSPISGHRSVSWYQQTPGQGLQFLFEYFSETQRNKGNFPGRFSGRQFSNSRSEMNVSTLELGDSALYLCASSLEGDIKYFGAGTRLSVL.

Ten or more counts support this clonotype. The chain carries TRBV28 and TRBJ1-2, with 7 bases identical to TRBD1. Unmatched junction bases numbered 12, after V lost 7 bases and J lost 4 bases. This CDR3 is built from 15 residues. Germline values: CDR1 MDHEN, CDR2 SYDVKM. This CDR3 is CASTHYGDSIYGYTF. In nucleotides, the CDR3 is TGTGCCAGCACACACTATGGGGACAGCATCTATGGCTACACCTTC.

This clonotype was observed at least ten times. The rearrangement links TRBV20-1 to TRBJ1-2; D is unresolved. Trimming left V 5 bases short and J 1 base short, with 8 bases between. The CDR3 is made up of 12 amino acids. CDR1 and CDR2 (germline): DFQATT, SNEGSKA (reference sequence). The CDR3 loop reads CSAPHHNYGYTF. DNA of the CDR3: TGCAGTGCTCCACATCATAACTATGGCTACACCTTC.

This clonotype came up many times. This rearrangement joins TRBV2 to TRBJ1-5; D is undetermined. The CDR3 extends over 14 amino acids. In germline, CDR1 is SNHLY, CDR2 FYNNEI. Trimming pared 2 bases from V and 0 bases from J, leaving 5 bases between. CDR3 residues: CASSEQYSNQPQHF. In DNA form, the CDR3 reads TGTGCCAGCAGTGAACAGTATAGCAATCAGCCCCAGCATTTT. The whole variable domain, remainder taken from reference TRBV2 and TRBJ1-5, is EPEVTQTPSHQVTQMGQEVILRCVPISNHLYFYWYRQILGQKVEFLVSFYNNEISEKSEIFDDQFSVERPDGSNFTLKIRSTKLEDSAMYFCASSEQYSNQPQHFGDGTRLSIL.

There are many counts of this clonotype. The chain joins TRBV2 to TRBJ1-2, with TRBD1 identical over 7 bases. Losses at the gene ends were 7 bases for V and 4 bases for J; bases not matched to a gene: 6. Per germline, CDR1 SNHLY and CDR2 FYNNEI. The CDR3 covers 13 residues. The CDR3 loop is CASTGRGVYGYTF. CDR3 nucleotides: TGTGCCAGCACGGGCAGGGGGGTCTATGGCTACACCTTC.

This clonotype has ten or more counts. The chain links TRBV29-1 to TRBJ1-1; tentative D call: TRBD1 (6 bases). Germline V gene data show CDR1 as SQVTM and CDR2 as ANQGSEA. The length of the CDR3 is 13 residues. The V end lost 3 bases, the J end lost 2 bases, and 10 bases lay between the germline ends. The CDR3 loop reads CSVEQGFNTEAFF. The CDR3, as DNA: TGCAGCGTTGAGCAGGGGTTCAACACTGAAGCTTTCTTT. Combining the CDR3 with reference TRBV29-1 and TRBJ1-1 gives the whole variable domain SAVISQKPSRDICQRGTSLTIQCQVDSQVTMMFWYRQQPGQSLTLIATANQGSEATYESGFVIDKFPISRPNLTFSTLTVSNMSPEDSSIYLCSVEQGFNTEAFFGQGTRLTVV.

The rearrangement uses TRBV6-1 and TRBJ2-5; D is possibly TRBD1 or TRBD2 (5 bases each). This CDR3 is 13 amino acids long. V was clipped by 4 bases and J by 7 bases, with 13 bases between them. Germline loops: CDR1 MNHNS, CDR2 SASEGT. The CDR3 region has the DNA TGTGCCAGCAGTGTCTGGGACCGGGGGACCCAGTACTTC. Translating it yields CASSVWDRGTQYF.

This clonotype was seen ten or more times. For the CDR3, the DNA is TGTGCCAGCAGGAGCGGACAGGGGGACACTGAAGCTTTCTTT. It specifies CASRSGQGDTEAFF. V gene TRBV12-3 or TRBV12-4 combines with J gene TRBJ1-1; 10 positions match TRBD1. Losses at the gene ends were 6 bases for V and 3 bases for J; bases not matched to a gene: 4. CDR3 size: 14 residues.

This clonotype has ten or more counts. The chain carries TRBV12-3 or TRBV12-4 and TRBJ1-2, with D unclear. CDR3 size: 13 residues. With 5 bases removed from V and 6 bases from J, the gap between germline ends came to 13 bases. The CDR3 nucleotides are TGTGCCAGCAGTGACACGCCTGAGGATGGCTACACCTTC. This encodes CASSDTPEDGYTF.

This clonotype was observed a handful of times. V is TRBV18 and J is TRBJ2-7; TRBD2 aligns across 13 bases. Germline trimming cut 5 bases from V and 4 bases from J; bases unmatched to any gene: 11. CDR1 and CDR2 from the germline V gene are KGHSH and LQKENI. The length of the CDR3 is 17 residues. The CDR3: CASSSTGTSGTRYEQYF. CDR3 nucleotides: TGTGCCAGCTCATCCACCGGGACTAGCGGGACCAGGTACGAGCAGTACTTC.

In its sample, this clonotype was seen many times. The chain links TRBV24-1 to TRBJ1-2; TRBD1 agrees at 8 bases. The V segment lost 3 bases and the J segment 8 bases; nucleotides outside the gene matches: 4. The CDR3 runs to 13 residues. The V gene's germline CDR1 is KGHDR and CDR2 SFDVKD. The CDR3 region has the DNA TGTGCCACCAGTGATCGGACAGGGCTCGGCTACACCTTC. This sequence encodes CATSDRTGLGYTF.

In its sample, this clonotype was seen many times. The CDR3 bases are TGTGCCAGCAGAACAAGGGGGAGCAACGAGCAGTACTTC. Translating gives CASRTRGSNEQYF. The V call is TRBV28, the J call TRBJ2-7, with a weak D call TRBD1 (6 bases). Germline assignment: CDR1 MDHEN and CDR2 SYDVKM. The CDR3 extends over 13 amino acids. Trimming removed 6 bases at V and 5 bases at J, with 14 bases between.

Many counts were recorded for this clonotype. The chain couples TRBV7-9 to TRBJ2-5; D not resolved. In germline, CDR1 is SEHNR, CDR2 FQNEAQ (reference sequence). This CDR3 is built from 16 residues. V was cut by 3 bases and J by 5 bases, with 19 bases left in between. The CDR3 loop reads CASSFDFPVPPETQYF. CDR3 bases: TGTGCCAGCAGCTTCGATTTTCCCGTCCCACCGGAGACCCAGTACTTC.

This clonotype came up many times. An end of the junction does not agree with germline; a read error may underlie this. The chain combines TRBV29-1 with TRBJ2-4, with 8 bases lining up with TRBD2. CDR3 length equals 14 residues. Germline CDR1 reads SQVTM; CDR2 reads ANQGSEA. The CDR3 coding sequence is TGCAGCGTTGAAGCGGGGGGGGGCCTGGACATTAAGTACTTC. It encodes CSVEAGGGLDIKYF.

This clonotype was seen only a few times. J is TRBJ1-2 and V is TRBV5-1, with D hard to call. Per the germline V gene, CDR1 is SGHRS and CDR2 is YFSETQ. The CDR3 is 14 residues long. V lost 1 base, J lost 4 bases, and 11 bases lay in between. Here the CDR3 DNA reads TGCGCCAGCAGCTTGCAGGTCTCGACCTATGGCTACACCTTC. As protein: CASSLQVSTYGYTF.

This clonotype has a count of ten or more. V usage is TRBV20-1 and J usage is TRBJ2-7; D possibly corresponds to TRBD1 (6 bases). CDR1 and CDR2 (germline): DFQATT, SNEGSKA (reference sequence). The CDR3 sequence is 13 residues long. Trimming left V 6 bases short and J 7 bases short, with 19 bases between. Here the CDR3 DNA reads TGCAGTGCACCTTCAGTGCGAGGGGGAGAGCAGTACTTC. This sequence encodes CSAPSVRGGEQYF.

The table lists this clonotype with a few counts. The chain combines TRBV30 with TRBJ2-5, with 10 nucleotides matching TRBD1. The CDR3 runs 15 residues. V lost 2 bases, J lost 7 bases, and 10 bases stayed unmatched. Per the germline V gene, CDR1 is GTSNPN and CDR2 is SVGIG (reference sequence). CDR3 region: CAWSSRDRGVGTQYF. In DNA, the CDR3 is TGTGCCTGGAGTTCCCGGGACAGGGGTGTGGGGACCCAGTACTTC.

The sample holds a few counts of this clonotype. This sequence joins TRBV27 and TRBJ1-6, with D tentatively TRBD1 (6 bases). Germline values: CDR1 MNHEY, CDR2 SMNVEV (reference sequence). Between the trimmed V and J ends, which lost 5 bases and 7 bases, there was a span of 12 bases. The length of the CDR3 is 14 residues. This CDR3 reads CASSAGTRNSPLHF. The CDR3 nucleotides are TGTGCCAGCAGTGCCGGGACAAGAAATTCACCCCTCCACTTT.

This clonotype was seen at least ten times. The V call is TRBV20-1, the J call TRBJ1-5; TRBD1 matches 7 bases. Looked up from germline, CDR1 is DFQATT and CDR2 is SNEGSKA (reference sequence). V gave up 7 bases and J gave up 0 bases; unmatched junction bases: 6. CDR3 length: 14 residues. DNA for the CDR3: TGCAGTGTCAGGGGACAGACTAGCAATCAGCCCCAGCATTTT. Amino acid sequence: CSVRGQTSNQPQHF.

This clonotype was seen repeatedly, ten times or more. The genes are TRBV7-8 and TRBJ1-2; D not certain. There are 13 residues in the CDR3. Germline CDR1 SGHVS, CDR2 FQNEAQ. Between the trimmed V and J ends, which lost 0 bases and 5 bases, there was a span of 7 bases. CDR3 region: CASSLAREYGYTF. CDR3 bases: TGTGCCAGCAGCTTAGCTAGAGAGTATGGCTACACCTTC.

This clonotype has at least ten counts. V usage is TRBV20-1 and J usage is TRBJ1-1; D unclear. This CDR3 contains 16 residues. CDR1 and CDR2 from the germline V gene are DFQATT and SNEGSKA (reference sequence). V dropped 3 bases and J dropped 11 bases, with 28 bases sitting between them. CDR3 nucleotides: TGCAGTGCTAGCTCAGCCCATTCGGACGCCGGGCTGTCTGCTTTCTTT. This encodes CSASSAHSDAGLSAFF.

This clonotype has more than one count but fewer than ten. The chain recombines TRBV6-1 with TRBJ2-5; D gene unclear. The CDR3 is 14 amino acids. Trimming pared 6 bases from V and 0 bases from J, leaving 11 bases between. Germline V gene sequence: CDR1 MNHNS, CDR2 SASEGT. The CDR3 DNA follows: TGTGCCAGCAGCACCCTCCAAGACCAAGAGACCCAGTACTTC. Translation: CASSTLQDQETQYF.

Notes on this clonotype: A much larger clone lies one base from this, so it may be a read error. This chain links TRBV12-3 or TRBV12-4 with TRBJ2-2; perhaps D is TRBD1 or TRBD2 (5 bases each). The CDR3 is 15 amino acids. This CDR3 is CASTWDGPGAGEQFF. CDR3 DNA sequence: TGTGCCAGCACCTGGGACGGTCCGGGCGCCGGGGAGCAGTTTTTT.